This passage covers 30 T cell receptor beta chains from one sample sequenced in a study of blood T cell repertoires in COVID-19. Here immunoSEQ multiplex PCR was the method, and the copy in TCRdb shows in-frame clones only, minus some. The data contain under 150,000 clones, 88% of them singletons. Sequencing was performed on peripheral blood. The receptors originated from a human donor in a cohort sampled during active COVID-19.

This clone was seen a few times. The chain carries TRBV6-2 or TRBV6-3 and TRBJ2-7; D is unclear. V was trimmed by 0 bases and J by 0 bases, leaving 6 bases between them. CDR1 is MNHEY and CDR2 is SVGEGT in the germline V gene. The CDR3 runs to 14 residues. Here the CDR3 reads CASSYSTASYEQYF. CDR3 nucleotide sequence: TGTGCCAGCAGTTACTCTACTGCCTCCTACGAGCAGTACTTC.

The genes are TRBV5-1 and TRBJ2-2; TRBD1 matches at 7 bases. Unmatched junction bases numbered 9, after V lost 4 bases and J lost 3 bases. The CDR3 runs 16 residues. Germline CDR1 reads SGHRS; CDR2 reads YFSETQ. The CDR3 loop reads CASSPGQRGHTGELFF. CDR3 coding DNA: TGCGCCAGCAGCCCGGGACAGAGGGGCCACACCGGGGAGCTGTTTTTT. Together with reference TRBV5-1 and TRBJ2-2, the CDR3 gives the full variable domain: KAGVTQTPRYLIKTRGQQVTLSCSPISGHRSVSWYQQTPGQGLQFLFEYFSETQRNKGNFPGRFSGRQFSNSRSEMNVSTLELGDSALYLCASSPGQRGHTGELFFGEGSRLTVL.

The gene calls are TRBV14 and TRBJ1-2; D possibly corresponds to TRBD1 (6 bases). Trimming took off 2 bases at V and 6 bases at J, with 19 bases between the two ends. This CDR3 has 16 amino acids. CDR1 SGHDN and CDR2 FVKESK come from the germline V gene. The CDR3 is CASSQSGGQYYNGYTF. The CDR3 DNA reads TGTGCCAGCAGCCAAAGCGGCGGACAGTACTACAATGGCTACACCTTC.

The DNA of the CDR3 is TGTGCCAGCAGCAGGGGTTATCAAGAGACCCAGTACTTC. Translation: CASSRGYQETQYF. This chain joins TRBV7-9 and TRBJ2-5; D perhaps matches TRBD1 (5 bases). Germline assignment: CDR1 SEHNR and CDR2 FQNEAQ (reference sequence). The CDR3 consists of 13 residues. Trimming cost V 5 bases and J 2 bases, with 9 bases left between them.

J is TRBJ2-7 and V is TRBV9; 9 bases map to TRBD1. The CDR3 covers 14 residues. J was trimmed by 5 bases and V by 3 bases; bases with no gene match: 6. Looked up from germline, CDR1 is SGDLS and CDR2 is YYNGEE. The CDR3 nucleotides are TGTGCCAGCAGCGACCGGGACAGGGAGGACGAGCAGTACTTC. It encodes CASSDRDREDEQYF.

This clone has just one count. V is TRBV30 and J is TRBJ2-7, with 9 positions matching TRBD1. The CDR3 loop spans 15 amino acids. The germline gives CDR1 GTSNPN, CDR2 SVGIG (reference sequence). V lost 2 bases and J lost 4; bases outside the gene matches: 9. The CDR3 region has the DNA TGTGCCTGGAGTTATCCGCGGGACAGGGTTTACGAGCAGTACTTC. Translation: CAWSYPRDRVYEQYF.

The chain links TRBV12-3 or TRBV12-4 to TRBJ1-2; no reliable D call. The CDR3 contains 13 residues. Trimming left V 4 bases short and J 8 bases short, with 14 bases between. The chain's CDR3 is CASSSATTWGYTF. Here the CDR3 DNA reads TGTGCCAGCAGTTCCGCTACGACTTGGGGCTACACCTTC.

The chain links TRBV9 to TRBJ2-3; a weak D match, TRBD1 (6 bases). Germline CDR1 reads SGDLS; CDR2 reads YYNGEE. This CDR3 comprises 16 residues. Trimming shortened V by 3 bases and J by 0 bases, and 14 bases separated the two germline ends. The CDR3 reads CASSGGGGPSTDTQYF. CDR3 sequence (DNA): TGTGCCAGCAGCGGTGGGGGCGGGCCTAGCACAGATACGCAGTATTTT.

The chain links TRBV11-3 to TRBJ1-3, with no clear D. Germline loops: CDR1 SGHNT, CDR2 YENEEA. Between the trimmed V and J ends, which lost 6 bases and 5 bases, there was a span of 11 bases. The CDR3 is 13 amino acids. The CDR3 DNA reads TGTGCCAGCAGGTCCCTCTTTCGAAACACCATATATTTT. Protein: CASRSLFRNTIYF. The variable domain in full, completed from reference TRBV11-3 and TRBJ1-3, reads EAGVVQSPRYKIIEKKQPVAFWCNPISGHNTLYWYLQNLGQGPELLIRYENEEAVDDSQLPKDRFSAERLKGVDSTLKIQPAELGDSAVYLCASRSLFRNTIYFGEGSWLTVV.

V is TRBV19 and J is TRBJ2-2; tentatively, D is TRBD1 (5 bases). Germline CDR1 is LNHDA and CDR2 is SQIVND (reference sequence). This CDR3 is 16 amino acids long. The ends were cut back, 10 bases at V and 3 bases at J, with 21 bases in the middle. In DNA form, the CDR3 reads TGTGCCACTCCCAGACAGAGGAGTTCCGACACCGGGGAGCTGTTTTTT. It codes for CATPRQRSSDTGELFF.

The genes are TRBV5-1 and TRBJ2-5; TRBD1 agrees at 8 bases. J gave up 5 bases and V 4 bases, and 10 bases lay outside the gene matches. From germline, CDR1 is SGHRS and CDR2 YFSETQ. This CDR3 is 15 amino acids long. In DNA form, the CDR3 reads TGCGCCAGCAGCCGGATGACAGGGGACAGTGAGACCCAGTACTTC. Translation: CASSRMTGDSETQYF.

This rearrangement joins TRBV7-9 to TRBJ1-2, with 10 bases that match TRBD1. The CDR3 loop spans 15 amino acids. With 5 bases clipped from V and 5 bases from J, the junction kept 8 bases outside the gene matches. Germline V gene sequence: CDR1 SEHNR, CDR2 FQNEAQ (reference sequence). The CDR3 DNA reads as TGTGCCAGCAGCCCTAGAGGGGGACAGGGGTATGGCTACACCTTC. It encodes CASSPRGGQGYGYTF.

This clone was observed once. V is TRBV30 and J is TRBJ1-5; the D gene is possibly TRBD1 (5 bases). V was cut by 1 base and J by 6 bases, with 13 bases left in between. This CDR3 is built from 14 residues. CDR1 and CDR2 from the germline V gene are GTSNPN and SVGIG (reference sequence). Written as DNA, the CDR3 is TGTGCCTGGAGTGGCGGGGCTACAAGTCAGCCCCAGCATTTT. Translation gives CAWSGGATSQPQHF.

This chain joins TRBV5-1 and TRBJ2-7; perhaps TRBD1 as D (5 bases). V dropped 4 bases and J dropped 2 bases, with 19 bases sitting between them. Per the germline V gene, CDR1 is SGHRS and CDR2 is YFSETQ. The CDR3 runs to 16 residues. CDR3 sequence reads: CASSQYDRLGPYEQYF. In DNA form, the CDR3 reads TGCGCCAGCAGCCAGTATGACCGGCTGGGGCCCTACGAGCAGTACTTC.

V and J are TRBV7-2 and TRBJ2-2; TRBD1 might be the D (6 bases). CDR3 size: 13 residues. Trimming removed 3 bases at V and 6 bases at J, with 8 bases between. Germline CDR1 reads SGHTA; CDR2 reads FQGNSA. CDR3 residues: CASSLGASGELFF. The DNA of the CDR3 is TGTGCCAGCAGCTTGGGGGCGTCCGGGGAGCTGTTTTTT.

The J gene is TRBJ1-5, the V gene TRBV5-1; TRBD1 might be the D (6 bases). Germline CDR1 reads SGHRS; CDR2 reads YFSETQ. The CDR3 has 14 amino acids. V lost 0 bases and J lost 4, with 8 bases in between. CDR3 in DNA: TGCGCCAGCAGCTTGGAGGGGACAAATCAGCCCCAGCATTTT. Amino acids: CASSLEGTNQPQHF.

The V gene is TRBV5-1, the J gene TRBJ2-7; D perhaps matches TRBD1 (6 bases). From germline, CDR1 is SGHRS and CDR2 YFSETQ. Trimming pared 1 base from V and 1 base from J, leaving 9 bases between. The CDR3 has 14 residues. The CDR3 spells CASSLIQGSYEQYF. The CDR3 DNA follows: TGCGCCAGCAGCTTGATTCAGGGGTCCTACGAGCAGTACTTC.

V is TRBV13 and J is TRBJ2-1, with TRBD2 matching over 12 bases. The length of the CDR3 is 16 residues. Trimming removed 4 bases from V and 6 bases from J; junction bases left unmatched: 7. Per germline, CDR1 PRHDT and CDR2 FYEKMQ (reference sequence). The CDR3 here is CASSSLAGGLGNEQFF. In nucleotides, the CDR3 is TGTGCCAGCAGCTCTCTAGCGGGGGGGCTTGGCAATGAGCAGTTCTTC.

The chain employs TRBV27 and TRBJ2-7; 8 bases agree with TRBD2. CDR3 length equals 14 residues. V was pared by 2 bases and J by 0 bases, with 0 bases of the junction left unmatched. Germline-derived CDR1 and CDR2 are MNHEY and SMNVEV (reference sequence). The CDR3 bases are TGTGCCAGCAGTTTACTAGCGGGCTCCTACGAGCAGTACTTC. This sequence encodes CASSLLAGSYEQYF.

This chain uses TRBV6-5 with TRBJ2-1, with D perhaps TRBD2 (5 bases). CDR3 length: 13 residues. Germline V gives CDR1 MNHEY, CDR2 SVGAGI. Trimming shortened V by 5 bases and J by 6 bases, and 11 bases separated the two germline ends. The CDR3 region has the DNA TGTGCCAGCAGTCATCCCGGGGTCAATGAGCAGTTCTTC. Its translation is CASSHPGVNEQFF.

The J gene is TRBJ2-1, the V gene TRBV6-5; D may be TRBD2 (6 bases). The length of the CDR3 is 14 residues. Trimming left V 8 bases short and J 0 bases short, with 11 bases between. Looked up from germline, CDR1 is MNHEY and CDR2 is SVGAGI. CDR3 nucleotide sequence: TGTGCCAGCCAGGGACTGGGCTCCTACAATGAGCAGTTCTTC. As protein: CASQGLGSYNEQFF.

The rearrangement joins TRBV6-4 to TRBJ2-3; D unresolved. The CDR3 contains 11 residues. The V end was cut by 7 bases, the J end by 5 bases, with 7 bases between. Germline loops: CDR1 MRHNA, CDR2 SNTAGT. As DNA, the CDR3 is TGTGCCAGCATCGCGGAAGATACGCAGTATTTT. As protein: CASIAEDTQYF.

V and J are TRBV5-1 and TRBJ2-1; TRBD2 aligns across 11 bases. This CDR3 spans 17 amino acids. Germline trimming cut 4 bases from V and 5 bases from J; bases unmatched to any gene: 11. Germline CDR1 and CDR2: SGHRS and YFSETQ. CDR3 sequence (DNA): TGCGCCAGCAGCCGGAAAACCGGGACTAGCGGTAACAATGAGCAGTTCTTC. Protein: CASSRKTGTSGNNEQFF.

This clone was seen only once. The chain links TRBV19 to TRBJ1-5; TRBD1 aligns across 9 bases. The CDR3 has 19 residues. Per germline, CDR1 LNHDA and CDR2 SQIVND (reference sequence). V gave up 7 bases and J gave up 4 bases; unmatched junction bases: 20. The CDR3 sequence is CASTAGRGYWDRENQPQHF. The DNA for the CDR3 is TGTGCCAGTACAGCGGGCCGAGGGTACTGGGACAGGGAGAATCAGCCCCAGCATTTT. Variable domain in full (rest from reference TRBV19 and TRBJ1-5): DGGITQSPKYLFRKEGQNVTLSCEQNLNHDAMYWYRQDPGQGLRLIYYSQIVNDFQKGDIAEGYSVSREKKESFPLTVTSAQKNPTAFYLCASTAGRGYWDRENQPQHFGDGTRLSIL.

There are a few counts of this clone. The genes are TRBV9 and TRBJ1-5; weak D call: TRBD1 (5 bases). Germline CDR1 SGDLS, CDR2 YYNGEE. There are 18 residues in the CDR3. With 0 bases removed from V and 6 bases from J, the gap between germline ends came to 22 bases. CDR3 region: CASSVVRGGVAGLQPQHF. In nucleotides, the CDR3 is TGTGCCAGCAGCGTAGTGAGGGGCGGGGTGGCAGGGCTTCAGCCCCAGCATTTT.

This clone was counted once. The J gene is TRBJ2-1, the V gene TRBV24-1; 14 bases are a match to TRBD2. Germline V lookup: CDR1 KGHDR, CDR2 SFDVKD. This CDR3 contains 17 residues. J gave up 8 bases and V 8 bases, and 13 bases lay outside the gene matches. The CDR3 sequence: CATTHPRGTSGGYEQFF. In DNA form, the CDR3 reads TGTGCCACCACTCATCCTAGGGGGACTAGCGGGGGTTATGAGCAGTTCTTC.

CDR3 nucleotides: TGTGCCACGGCTGGACAGGGAGTCGTCAATGAGCAGTTCTTC. Translating it yields CATAGQGVVNEQFF. J is TRBJ2-1 and V is TRBV10-3; 8 bases match TRBD1. This CDR3 is built from 14 residues. Germline values: CDR1 ENHRY, CDR2 SYGVKD. V lost 10 bases to trimming and J lost 6 bases; unmatched junction nucleotides: 11.

The chain employs TRBV27 and TRBJ1-5; tentative D call: TRBD1 (5 bases). The V gene's germline CDR1 is MNHEY and CDR2 SMNVEV (reference sequence). Deletions cut 4 bases from V and 3 bases from J, with 10 bases between. This CDR3 is 14 amino acids long. The CDR3 bases are TGTGCCAGCAGTTCGACAGCTACCAATCAGCCCCAGCATTTT. Translating gives CASSSTATNQPQHF.

The chain couples TRBV29-1 to TRBJ2-2; D is perhaps TRBD1 (6 bases). V lost 4 bases, J lost 2 bases, and 14 bases lay in between. This CDR3 has 15 amino acids. Germline V CDR1 and CDR2: SQVTM, ANQGSEA. The CDR3 nucleotides read TGCAGCGTTGCACGGGACACCCTAAACACCGGGGAGCTGTTTTTT. It translates to CSVARDTLNTGELFF.

The V and J genes are TRBV12-5 and TRBJ2-3; D uncertain. Germline V gene sequence: CDR1 LGHNT, CDR2 FRNRAP. This CDR3 comprises 15 residues. Trimming cost V 1 base and J 5 bases, with 13 bases left between them. The chain's CDR3 is CASGLGLGGQDTQYF. The CDR3 coding sequence is TGTGCTAGTGGTTTGGGCCTGGGTGGGCAAGATACGCAGTATTTT.